The rows below give T cell receptor beta chains drawn from one sample of a study of shared clonotypes between healthy human individuals. Sequenced by immunoSEQ multiplex PCR; TCRdb stores in-frame clones only, minus some. The sample holds 450,000 to 600,000 clones, 79% seen once. The sequencing sample was made of PBMCs. The source of these receptors is a middle-aged woman in good health. Some clones in this sample may be carry-over from other donors' samples. The CDR3 runs from the conserved cysteine through the conserved F or W. A D gene is named only where the DNA matches it firmly.

CDR3 protein: CASSGETQYF
D gene: .
V gene: TRBV18
J gene: TRBJ2-5

CDR3 protein: CASSLVPQESYEQYF
D gene: .
V gene: TRBV5-1
J gene: TRBJ2-7

CDR3 protein: CASRVGGTTNEKLFF
D gene: .
V gene: TRBV28
J gene: TRBJ1-4

CDR3 protein: CASKDGEPATNEKLFF
D gene: .
V gene: TRBV21-1
J gene: TRBJ1-4

CDR3 protein: CASSLASVGEQYF
D gene: .
V gene: TRBV7-2
J gene: TRBJ2-7

CDR3 protein: CASSLLAADGEQFF
D gene: TRBD2
V gene: TRBV7-3
J gene: TRBJ2-1

CDR3 protein: CASSPGGENTGELFF
D gene: TRBD2
V gene: TRBV6-4
J gene: TRBJ2-2

CDR3 protein: CASSLVGTRVSLGYGYTF
D gene: .
V gene: TRBV11-2
J gene: TRBJ1-2

CDR3 protein: CASSQVVNTPGSVQYF
D gene: .
V gene: TRBV4-3
J gene: TRBJ2-7

CDR3 protein: CASSQDGLYGYTF
D gene: .
V gene: TRBV5-4
J gene: TRBJ1-2

CDR3 protein: CASSLAGWGQETQYF
D gene: TRBD2
V gene: TRBV2
J gene: TRBJ2-5

CDR3 protein: CASTLDSPYEQYF
D gene: .
V gene: TRBV11-2
J gene: TRBJ2-7

CDR3 protein: CASSFRRVGEQFF
D gene: .
V gene: TRBV27
J gene: TRBJ2-1

CDR3 protein: CASSVSDGTPGEKLFF
D gene: .
V gene: TRBV19
J gene: TRBJ1-4

CDR3 protein: CASSLSTRPFSYEQYF
D gene: .
V gene: TRBV5-1
J gene: TRBJ2-7

CDR3 protein: CASTWGSFNTGELFF
D gene: .
V gene: TRBV2
J gene: TRBJ2-2

CDR3 protein: CASSRDRVETQYF
D gene: TRBD1
V gene: TRBV19
J gene: TRBJ2-5

CDR3 protein: CSVDRQGSDTQYF
D gene: TRBD1
V gene: TRBV29-1
J gene: TRBJ2-3

CDR3 protein: CASSSGVGTGNTIYF
D gene: .
V gene: TRBV7-9
J gene: TRBJ1-3

CDR3 protein: CASRDDSHTQYF
D gene: .
V gene: TRBV2
J gene: TRBJ2-3

CDR3 protein: CAWSRGRATDTQYF
D gene: TRBD2
V gene: TRBV30
J gene: TRBJ2-3

CDR3 protein: CASSYPLAGGSYEQYF
D gene: TRBD2
V gene: TRBV6-6
J gene: TRBJ2-7

CDR3 protein: CASSPGPGRNTEAFF
D gene: .
V gene: TRBV5-4
J gene: TRBJ1-1

CDR3 protein: CGTESSYEQYF
D gene: .
V gene: TRBV28
J gene: TRBJ2-7

CDR3 protein: CASRLGSVVGAEAFF
D gene: .
V gene: TRBV11-2
J gene: TRBJ1-1

CDR3 protein: CASSQDKGWNEKLFF
D gene: .
V gene: TRBV4-3
J gene: TRBJ1-4

CDR3 protein: CASSLAGGRYSPLHF
D gene: .
V gene: TRBV5-1
J gene: TRBJ1-6

CDR3 protein: CASSLMTSGLYEQYF
D gene: TRBD2
V gene: TRBV28
J gene: TRBJ2-7

CDR3 protein: CASSSYSGSTGELFF
D gene: TRBD2
V gene: TRBV5-1
J gene: TRBJ2-2

CDR3 protein: CAWSVSISGNTIYF
D gene: .
V gene: TRBV30
J gene: TRBJ1-3

CDR3 protein: CASSFGGATGGSNTQYF
D gene: TRBD1
V gene: TRBV28
J gene: TRBJ2-3

CDR3 protein: CASSTPGTSGRGDTQYF
D gene: TRBD2
V gene: TRBV5-1
J gene: TRBJ2-3

CDR3 protein: CATSRDPSGGTREQYF
D gene: TRBD2
V gene: TRBV15
J gene: TRBJ2-7

CDR3 protein: CASSTKFGKGNTIYF
D gene: .
V gene: TRBV27
J gene: TRBJ1-3

CDR3 protein: CASSLGTGTDTQYF
D gene: TRBD1
V gene: TRBV7-7
J gene: TRBJ2-3